The sequence of this T cell receptor (beta chain) was determined in a study of T-cell memory formation after mild COVID-19. TCRdb used MiXCR to reprocess the 5' RACE reads, holding one entry per CDR3 protein. This repertoire shows around 210,000 distinct CDR3 sequences, 9.5% found once; its top ten account for 3.5%. This clonotype was recorded at least ten times. Its matching antigen is unknown. Study observations and caveats: While clones contracting from day 15 to 85 were balanced between CD4 and CD8, later expanders leaned CD4+.

Source material: PBMCs or a T cell subset sorted from them (not recorded which). The clonotype comes from a man aged 18 to 35 who had mild COVID-19 (a few samples of this study predate the infection). Cell type and time point are not known.

CDR3 amino acids: CASRGTGFSYEQYV. DNA of the CDR3: TGTGCCAGCAGGGGGACAGGGTTTTCCTACGAGCAGTACGTC. This chain connects TRBV6-6 to TRBJ2-7; 9 bases are shared with TRBD1. This CDR3 has 14 amino acids. Germline V gene sequence: CDR1 MNHNY, CDR2 SVGAGI (reference sequence). V lost 6 bases and J lost 1; bases outside the gene matches: 4.